The rows below give T cell receptor beta chains drawn from one sample of a study of tumor-infiltrating lymphocytes in primary liver carcinoma. TCRdb ran MiXCR on the multiplex PCR reads and lists one entry per CDR3 protein. Among 100,000 or so distinct CDR3 sequences listed, around 80% were seen once. The specimen was liver tumor tissue from sampling region 3. The receptors were sampled from a man between 35 and 55 years old with primary liver carcinoma and hepatitis B virus infection. Both conserved end residues are part of each CDR3. A D gene is named only where the DNA matches it firmly. Clone size is shown for a subset of rows, as once, few, many or a class of expanded clone.

J gene: TRBJ2-3; V gene: TRBV5-4; clone size: NA; D gene: NA; CDR3 DNA: TGTGCCAGCAGCACCTCCTGCGCGCGAACTAGCACAGATACGCAGTATTTT; CDR3 protein: CASSTSCARTSTDTQYF
J gene: TRBJ1-5; V gene: TRBV11-2; clone size: NA; D gene: NA; CDR3 DNA: TGTGCCAGCAGCTTAGTAGATACGGGTTGGGCTCGGCCCCAGCATTTT; CDR3 protein: CASSLVDTGWARPQHF
J gene: TRBJ2-3; V gene: TRBV5-6; clone size: NA; D gene: NA; CDR3 DNA: TGTGTCAGCAGTTTGCGCCGGGGCCACGGGGATACGCAGTATTTT; CDR3 protein: CVSSLRRGHGDTQYF
J gene: TRBJ2-3; V gene: TRBV12-3/TRBV12-4; clone size: NA; D gene: NA; CDR3 DNA: TGTGCCAGCAGTTCAACTACCTCGGCTTCAGACACAGATACGCAGTATTTT; CDR3 protein: CASSSTTSASDTDTQYF
J gene: TRBJ2-2; V gene: TRBV11-3; clone size: NA; D gene: NA; CDR3 DNA: TGTGCCAGCAGCAACGGACAGTCCACCTGGGAGTTCTTTTTT; CDR3 protein: CASSNGQSTWEFFF
J gene: TRBJ1-2; V gene: TRBV28; clone size: NA; D gene: NA; CDR3 DNA: TGTGCCAGCAGCCGGCGGGGCGGATCTTATGGCTACACCTTC; CDR3 protein: CASSRRGGSYGYTF
J gene: TRBJ2-1; V gene: TRBV7-8; clone size: NA; D gene: NA; CDR3 DNA: TGTGCCAGCACCTTAGCCTCGGGTAGCCCATTCGGTGAGCAGTTCTTC; CDR3 protein: CASTLASGSPFGEQFF
J gene: TRBJ2-7; V gene: TRBV2; clone size: NA; D gene: NA; CDR3 DNA: TGTGCCAGCAGTGTAGGAATAAGGAGAGCTGAGCAGTACTTC; CDR3 protein: CASSVGIRRAEQYF
J gene: TRBJ2-7; V gene: TRBV29-1; clone size: NA; D gene: NA; CDR3 DNA: TGCATCGCCATGACATCTGGGACCTGCACTCCCTACAAGCAGTACTTC; CDR3 protein: CIAMTSGTCTPYKQYF
J gene: TRBJ1-2; V gene: TRBV5-5; clone size: NA; D gene: NA; CDR3 DNA: TGTGTCAGCAGCTTGGGTAGGACAGCTAACTATGACTACACTTTC; CDR3 protein: CVSSLGRTANYDYTF
J gene: TRBJ2-7; V gene: TRBV7-6; clone size: NA; D gene: TRBD2; CDR3 DNA: TGTGCCAGCAGCTTAGGAGGCGGGGGGACGGAGCAGTACTTC; CDR3 protein: CASSLGGGGTEQYF
J gene: TRBJ1-2; V gene: TRBV20-1; clone size: few; D gene: NA; CDR3 DNA: TGCAGTGCTCCATGGACATGGGCCTATGGCTACACCTTC; CDR3 protein: CSAPWTWAYGYTF
J gene: TRBJ2-3; V gene: TRBV7-3; clone size: NA; D gene: NA; CDR3 DNA: TGTGCCAGCAGCCAAGGGGGGGCGAACACAGATACGCAGTATTTT; CDR3 protein: CASSQGGANTDTQYF
J gene: TRBJ1-3; V gene: TRBV5-6; clone size: NA; D gene: NA; CDR3 DNA: TGTGCCAGCAGCCAGGACAACTCTGGAAACACCATATATTTT; CDR3 protein: CASSQDNSGNTIYF
J gene: TRBJ2-2; V gene: TRBV6-9; clone size: NA; D gene: NA; CDR3 DNA: TGTGCCAGCGCCAGGGTGGACAACGAGGAGCTGTTTTTT; CDR3 protein: CASARVDNEELFF
J gene: TRBJ2-3; V gene: TRBV5-6; clone size: NA; D gene: TRBD1; CDR3 DNA: TGTGCCAGCAGCTTGCAGGGGACAGCAGATACGCAGTATTTT; CDR3 protein: CASSLQGTADTQYF
J gene: TRBJ2-3; V gene: TRBV7-2; clone size: NA; D gene: TRBD2; CDR3 DNA: TGTGCCAGTACTCTGCGGGAGACCTTCACAGATATGCAGTATTTT; CDR3 protein: CASTLRETFTDMQYF
J gene: TRBJ2-1; V gene: TRBV12-3/TRBV12-4; clone size: NA; D gene: TRBD2; CDR3 DNA: TGTGCCAGTAGTTTAGAGGGAGGGCGCTTCAATAGGCAGTTCTTC; CDR3 protein: CASSLEGGRFNRQFF
J gene: TRBJ2-5; V gene: TRBV6-1; clone size: NA; D gene: NA; CDR3 DNA: TGTGTCAGCAGTGAAGAGGAAGAGACAGGCCAAGAGACCCAGTACTTC; CDR3 protein: CVSSEEEETGQETQYF
J gene: TRBJ1-2; V gene: TRBV6-2/TRBV6-3; clone size: NA; D gene: NA; CDR3 DNA: TGTGTCAGCAGTTACCCCGGACTGGGCTCCGGAGGTGGCTACACCTTC; CDR3 protein: CVSSYPGLGSGGGYTF
J gene: TRBJ2-2; V gene: TRBV10-3; clone size: NA; D gene: TRBD1; CDR3 DNA: TGTGCCACTGCCGGGACAGGGAACACCAGGGAGCTGTTTTTT; CDR3 protein: CATAGTGNTRELFF
J gene: TRBJ2-7; V gene: TRBV5-4; clone size: NA; D gene: TRBD1; CDR3 DNA: TGTGCCAGCAGTACCGACAGGGGGCCGAAGGGCAAGCAGTACTTC; CDR3 protein: CASSTDRGPKGKQYF
J gene: TRBJ1-2; V gene: TRBV5-1; clone size: NA; D gene: TRBD1; CDR3 DNA: TGCGCCAGCTGCTTTGAGTGGGGACAGGGAGAGAACTATGGCTACACCTTC; CDR3 protein: CASCFEWGQGENYGYTF
J gene: TRBJ2-1; V gene: TRBV14; clone size: NA; D gene: TRBD2; CDR3 DNA: TGTGCCGGCAGTGTCGTAGCGGGATGTGTAAACAATGAGCAGTTCTTC; CDR3 protein: CAGSVVAGCVNNEQFF
J gene: TRBJ2-5; V gene: TRBV6-2/TRBV6-3; clone size: NA; D gene: TRBD2; CDR3 DNA: TGTGTCAATAATTCCGGACTAGCGAACACCCAGTACTTC; CDR3 protein: CVNNSGLANTQYF
J gene: TRBJ1-1; V gene: TRBV6-6; clone size: NA; D gene: TRBD1; CDR3 DNA: TGTGCCAGAAGCACAGGGGGGATTACTGATGCCTTCTTT; CDR3 protein: CARSTGGITDAFF
J gene: TRBJ1-1; V gene: TRBV7-2; clone size: many; D gene: NA; CDR3 DNA: TGTGCCAGCAGCATGGTTAACAGGGAAGCTTTCTTT; CDR3 protein: CASSMVNREAFF
J gene: TRBJ1-1; V gene: TRBV6-5; clone size: NA; D gene: NA; CDR3 DNA: TGTGCCAGCGGCCCCTCGGCGAACACTGAAGCTTTCTTT; CDR3 protein: CASGPSANTEAFF
J gene: TRBJ2-5; V gene: TRBV6-2/TRBV6-3; clone size: NA; D gene: NA; CDR3 DNA: TGTGCCAGCAGATACCCGCAGCAAGAGACCCAATACTTC; CDR3 protein: CASRYPQQETQYF
J gene: TRBJ2-3; V gene: TRBV4-2; clone size: once; D gene: TRBD2; CDR3 DNA: TGTGTCGGCAGCCCGACCTCTACCTCTAGCGGGAGGTACACAGATACGCAGTATTTT; CDR3 protein: CVGSPTSTSSGRYTDTQYF
J gene: TRBJ2-2; V gene: TRBV4-3; clone size: NA; D gene: NA; CDR3 DNA: TGCGCCAGCAGCCAGGATCTGAACACCGGGGAGCTGTTTTTT; CDR3 protein: CASSQDLNTGELFF
J gene: TRBJ2-7; V gene: TRBV29-1; clone size: NA; D gene: TRBD1; CDR3 DNA: TGCAGCGTCCCAGACAGGGTGGATCAGATTGAGCAGTATTTC; CDR3 protein: CSVPDRVDQIEQYF
J gene: TRBJ1-2; V gene: TRBV12-3/TRBV12-4; clone size: NA; D gene: TRBD1; CDR3 DNA: TGTGCCAGCAGTTTCGGACAGGTGCTCGACTATGGTTACATCTTC; CDR3 protein: CASSFGQVLDYGYIF
J gene: TRBJ2-1; V gene: TRBV5-6; clone size: NA; D gene: NA; CDR3 DNA: TGTGCGAGCAGCTCCCTACTTAGCGGTTCAAGCTCCTACGATGAGCAGTTCTTC; CDR3 protein: CASSSLLSGSSSYDEQFF
J gene: TRBJ1-3; V gene: TRBV6-5; clone size: few; D gene: TRBD1; CDR3 DNA: TGTGCCAGCAGTTCTGCCAGTGACAGGGTCATCTCTGGAAACATCATATATTTT; CDR3 protein: CASSSASDRVISGNIIYF
J gene: TRBJ2-3; V gene: TRBV4-2; clone size: NA; D gene: TRBD2; CDR3 DNA: TGTGCCAGCACCCAAGATGGCGGGAGGGCAAATACGCAGTATTTT; CDR3 protein: CASTQDGGRANTQYF
J gene: TRBJ1-1; V gene: TRBV6-5; clone size: NA; D gene: NA; CDR3 DNA: TGTGCCAGCAGCTCCCCCGGATGGAACACTGAAGTTTTCTTT; CDR3 protein: CASSSPGWNTEVFF
J gene: TRBJ2-7; V gene: TRBV6-2/TRBV6-3; clone size: few; D gene: NA; CDR3 DNA: TGTGCCAGTAAAAGACTACATGAAGGCTACGAGCAGTATTTC; CDR3 protein: CASKRLHEGYEQYF